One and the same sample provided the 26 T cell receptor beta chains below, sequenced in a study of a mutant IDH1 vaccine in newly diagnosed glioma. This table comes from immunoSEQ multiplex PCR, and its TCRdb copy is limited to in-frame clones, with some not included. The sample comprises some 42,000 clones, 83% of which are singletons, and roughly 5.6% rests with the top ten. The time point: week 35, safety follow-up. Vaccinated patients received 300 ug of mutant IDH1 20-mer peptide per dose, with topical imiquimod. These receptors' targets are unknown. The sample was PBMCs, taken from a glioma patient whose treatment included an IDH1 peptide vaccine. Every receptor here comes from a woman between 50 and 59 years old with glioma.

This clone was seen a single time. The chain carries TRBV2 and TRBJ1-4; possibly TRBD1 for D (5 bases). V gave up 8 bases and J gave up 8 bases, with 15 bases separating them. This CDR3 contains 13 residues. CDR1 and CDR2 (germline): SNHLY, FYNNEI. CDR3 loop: CASSRQGGEKLFF. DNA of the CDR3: TGTGCCAGCTCCCGCCAGGGTGGGGAAAAACTGTTTTTT.

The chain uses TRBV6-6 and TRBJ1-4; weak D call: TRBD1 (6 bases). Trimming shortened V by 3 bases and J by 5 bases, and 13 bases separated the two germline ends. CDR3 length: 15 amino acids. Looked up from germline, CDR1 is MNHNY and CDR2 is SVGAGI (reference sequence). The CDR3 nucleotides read TGTGCCAGCAGTTATTTCCTGCAGGGGAATGAAAAACTGTTTTTT. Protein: CASSYFLQGNEKLFF.

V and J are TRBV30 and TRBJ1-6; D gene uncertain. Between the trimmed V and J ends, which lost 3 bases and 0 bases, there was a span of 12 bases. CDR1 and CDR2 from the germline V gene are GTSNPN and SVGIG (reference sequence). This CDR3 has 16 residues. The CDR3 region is CAWRINSGSYNSPLHF. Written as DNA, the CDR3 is TGTGCCTGGAGAATAAACAGCGGCTCCTATAATTCACCCCTCCACTTT.

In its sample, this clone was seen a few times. CDR3 in amino acids: CASSSLANGAQETQYF. The CDR3 DNA is TGTGCCAGCAGCTCCTTAGCGAACGGGGCACAAGAGACCCAGTACTTC. The chain combines TRBV7-7 with TRBJ2-5, with D perhaps assigned TRBD1 or TRBD2 (5 bases each). The germline V gene has CDR1 SSHAT and CDR2 FNYEAQ (reference sequence). This CDR3 region has 16 residues. V dropped 4 bases and J dropped 2 bases, with 17 bases sitting between them.

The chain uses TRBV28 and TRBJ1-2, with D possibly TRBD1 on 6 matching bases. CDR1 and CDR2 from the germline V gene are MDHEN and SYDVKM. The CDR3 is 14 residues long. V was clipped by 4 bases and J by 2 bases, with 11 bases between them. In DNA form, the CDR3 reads TGTGCCAGCAGTTCCGGGACACTAAACTATGGCTACACCTTC. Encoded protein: CASSSGTLNYGYTF.

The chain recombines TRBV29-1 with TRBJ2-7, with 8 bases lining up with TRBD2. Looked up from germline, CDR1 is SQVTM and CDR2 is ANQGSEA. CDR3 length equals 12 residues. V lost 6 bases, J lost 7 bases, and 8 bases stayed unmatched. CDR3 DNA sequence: TGCAGCGTCGTCTCGGGAGGGTATGAGCAGTACTTC. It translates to CSVVSGGYEQYF.

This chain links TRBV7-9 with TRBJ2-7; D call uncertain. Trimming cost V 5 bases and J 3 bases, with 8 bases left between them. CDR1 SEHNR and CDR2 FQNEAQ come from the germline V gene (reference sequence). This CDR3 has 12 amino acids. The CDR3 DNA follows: TGTGCCAGCAGCGGCCAGAGCTACGAGCAGTACTTC. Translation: CASSGQSYEQYF.

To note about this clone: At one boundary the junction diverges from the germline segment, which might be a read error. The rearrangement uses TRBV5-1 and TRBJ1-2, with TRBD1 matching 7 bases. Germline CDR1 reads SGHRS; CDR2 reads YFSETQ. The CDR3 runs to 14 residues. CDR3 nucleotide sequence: TGCGCCAGCACCTTGGTCGGGACAGTCTATGGCTACACCTTC. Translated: CASTLVGTVYGYTF.

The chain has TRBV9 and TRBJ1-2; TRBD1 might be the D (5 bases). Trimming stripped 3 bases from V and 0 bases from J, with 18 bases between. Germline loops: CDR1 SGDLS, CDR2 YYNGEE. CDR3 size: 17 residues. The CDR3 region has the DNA TGTGCCAGCAGCGAGCCCCGAGGAGGGACTTCTAACTATGGCTACACCTTC. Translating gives CASSEPRGGTSNYGYTF.

CDR3 nucleotide sequence: TGCGCCAGCAGCCAAGATCGTAGTGGCTATGGCTACACCTTC. It translates to CASSQDRSGYGYTF. The chain combines TRBV4-3 with TRBJ1-2; D is uncertain. V was shortened by 0 bases and J by 4 bases, with 9 bases between the two germline ends. The CDR3 is 14 amino acids. Germline CDR1 and CDR2: LGHNA and YSLEER.

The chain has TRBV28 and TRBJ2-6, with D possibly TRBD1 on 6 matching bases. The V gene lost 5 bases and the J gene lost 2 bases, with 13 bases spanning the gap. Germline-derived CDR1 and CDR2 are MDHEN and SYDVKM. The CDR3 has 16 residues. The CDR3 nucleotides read TGTGCCAGCAGTCTCATCAGGGGTCCTGGGGCCAACGTCCTGACTTTC. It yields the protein CASSLIRGPGANVLTF.

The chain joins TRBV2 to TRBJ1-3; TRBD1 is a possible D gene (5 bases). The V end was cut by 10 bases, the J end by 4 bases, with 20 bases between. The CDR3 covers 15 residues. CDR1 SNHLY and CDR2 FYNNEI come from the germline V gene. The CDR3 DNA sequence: TGTGCCACCCAGCCCCCGGGACGCCGCGGAAACACCATATATTTT. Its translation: CATQPPGRRGNTIYF. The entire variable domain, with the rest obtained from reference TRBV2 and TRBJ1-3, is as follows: EPEVTQTPSHQVTQMGQEVILRCVPISNHLYFYWYRQILGQKVEFLVSFYNNEISEKSEIFDDQFSVERPDGSNFTLKIRSTKLEDSAMYFCATQPPGRRGNTIYFGEGSWLTVV.

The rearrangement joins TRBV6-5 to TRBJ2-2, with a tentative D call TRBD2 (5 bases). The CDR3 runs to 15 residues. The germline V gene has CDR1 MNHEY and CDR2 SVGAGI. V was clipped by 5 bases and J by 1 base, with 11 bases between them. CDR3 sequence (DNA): TGTGCCAGCAGTGCGGGCGAAAGGAACACCGGGGAGCTGTTTTTT. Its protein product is CASSAGERNTGELFF.

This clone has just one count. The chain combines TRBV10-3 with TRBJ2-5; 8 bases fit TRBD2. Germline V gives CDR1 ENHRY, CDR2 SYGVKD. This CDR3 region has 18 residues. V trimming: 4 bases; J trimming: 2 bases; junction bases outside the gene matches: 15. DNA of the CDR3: TGTGCCATCAGTGGCCCCGAGGGTAGCGGGGCCTTTCAAGAGACCCAGTACTTC. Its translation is CAISGPEGSGAFQETQYF.

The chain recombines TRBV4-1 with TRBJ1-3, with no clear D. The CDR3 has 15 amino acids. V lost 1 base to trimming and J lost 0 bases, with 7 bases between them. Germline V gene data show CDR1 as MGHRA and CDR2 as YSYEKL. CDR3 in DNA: TGCGCCAGCAGCCAAGCCGGGCCCTCTGGAAACACCATATATTTT. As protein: CASSQAGPSGNTIYF.

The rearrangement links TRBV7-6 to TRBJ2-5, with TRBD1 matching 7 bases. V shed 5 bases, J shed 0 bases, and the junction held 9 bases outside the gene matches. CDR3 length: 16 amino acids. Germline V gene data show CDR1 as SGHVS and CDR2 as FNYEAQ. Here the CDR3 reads CASSQLPGQHQETQYF. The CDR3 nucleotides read TGTGCCAGCAGCCAATTACCGGGACAGCACCAAGAGACCCAGTACTTC.

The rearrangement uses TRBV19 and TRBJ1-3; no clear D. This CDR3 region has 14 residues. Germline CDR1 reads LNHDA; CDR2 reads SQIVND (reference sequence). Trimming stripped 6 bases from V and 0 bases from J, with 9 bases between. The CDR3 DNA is TGTGCCAGTAGGAGCTCAGCCTCTGGAAACACCATATATTTT. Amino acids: CASRSSASGNTIYF.

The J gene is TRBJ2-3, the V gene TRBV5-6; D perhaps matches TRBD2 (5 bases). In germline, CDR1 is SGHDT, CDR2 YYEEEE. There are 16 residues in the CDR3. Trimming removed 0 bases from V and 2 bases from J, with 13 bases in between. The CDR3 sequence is CASSLAEGTYTDTQYF. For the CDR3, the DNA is TGTGCCAGCAGCTTGGCCGAGGGCACTTACACAGATACGCAGTATTTT.

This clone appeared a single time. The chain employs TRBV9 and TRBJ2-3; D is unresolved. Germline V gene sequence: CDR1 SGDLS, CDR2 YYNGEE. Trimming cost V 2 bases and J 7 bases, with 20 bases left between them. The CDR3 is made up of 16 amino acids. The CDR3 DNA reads TGTGCCAGCAGCGTGTCTTATTACCCCGACGCGAATACGCAGTATTTT. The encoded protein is CASSVSYYPDANTQYF.

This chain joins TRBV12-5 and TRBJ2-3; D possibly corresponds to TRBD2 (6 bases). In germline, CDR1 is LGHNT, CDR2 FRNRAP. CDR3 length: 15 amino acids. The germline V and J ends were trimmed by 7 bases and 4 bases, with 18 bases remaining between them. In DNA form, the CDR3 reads TGTGCTAGTGCCCTGGGACTCGCGGAATCAGATACGCAGTATTTT. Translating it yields CASALGLAESDTQYF. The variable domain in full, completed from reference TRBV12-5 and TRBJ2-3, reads DARVTQTPRHKVTEMGQEVTMRCQPILGHNTVFWYRQTMMQGLELLAYFRNRAPLDDSGMPKDRFSAEMPDATLATLKIQPSEPRDSAVYFCASALGLAESDTQYFGPGTRLTVL.

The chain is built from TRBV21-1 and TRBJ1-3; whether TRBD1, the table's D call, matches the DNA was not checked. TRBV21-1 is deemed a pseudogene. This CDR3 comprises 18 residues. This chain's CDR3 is CASSKERTGRISGNTIYF. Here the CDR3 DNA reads TGTGCCAGCAGCAAAGAGAGGACAGGGCGGATCTCTGGAAACACCATATATTTT.

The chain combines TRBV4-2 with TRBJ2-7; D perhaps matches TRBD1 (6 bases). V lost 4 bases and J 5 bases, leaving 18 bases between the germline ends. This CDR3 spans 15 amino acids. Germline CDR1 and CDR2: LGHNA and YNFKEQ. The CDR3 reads CASSRWWGLLNEQYF. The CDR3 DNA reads TGTGCCAGCAGCCGCTGGTGGGGGCTTTTGAACGAGCAGTACTTC.

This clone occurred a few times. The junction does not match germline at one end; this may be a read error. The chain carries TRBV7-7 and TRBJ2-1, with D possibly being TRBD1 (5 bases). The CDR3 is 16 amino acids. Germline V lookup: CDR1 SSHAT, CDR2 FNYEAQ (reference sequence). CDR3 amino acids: CASSLGVNSLGEEQFF. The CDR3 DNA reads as TGTGCTAGCAGCTTAGGGGTCAATTCACTCGGCGAGGAGCAGTTCTTC.

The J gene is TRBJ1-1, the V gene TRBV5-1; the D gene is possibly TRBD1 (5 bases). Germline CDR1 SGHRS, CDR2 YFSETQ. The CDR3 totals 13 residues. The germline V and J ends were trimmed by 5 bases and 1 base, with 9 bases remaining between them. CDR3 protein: CASRRQTNTEAFF. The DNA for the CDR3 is TGCGCCAGCAGAAGACAGACGAACACTGAAGCTTTCTTT.

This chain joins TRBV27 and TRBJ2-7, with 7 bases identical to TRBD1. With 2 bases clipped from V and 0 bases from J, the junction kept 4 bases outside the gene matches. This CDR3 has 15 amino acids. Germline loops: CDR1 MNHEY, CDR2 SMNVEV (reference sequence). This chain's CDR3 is CASSLNDRDSYEQYF. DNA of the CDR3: TGTGCCAGCAGTTTAAACGACAGGGACTCCTACGAGCAGTACTTC.

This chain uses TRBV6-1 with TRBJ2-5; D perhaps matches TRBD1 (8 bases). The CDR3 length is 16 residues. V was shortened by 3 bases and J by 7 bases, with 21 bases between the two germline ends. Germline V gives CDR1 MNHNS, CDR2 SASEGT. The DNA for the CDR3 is TGTGCCAGCAGTGAGACAGGGGACTATACCCCCGGGACCCAGTACTTC. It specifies CASSETGDYTPGTQYF.